One sample yielded the 25 T cell receptor beta chains listed below, sequenced in a study of metastatic and nonmetastatic thyroid tumors. Using MiXCR, TCRdb reanalyzed the PCR reads. The repertoire holds some 21,000 clones, with over 20% as singletons. Thyroid surgery was preceded by no treatment in any patient. Sequencing input: blood. Receptor source: a female donor with papillary thyroid cancer or a benign thyroid nodule (not recorded which). Some clones in this sample may be carry-over from other donors' samples.

This clone was recorded at least ten times. This sequence joins TRBV24-1 and TRBJ1-5; D perhaps matches TRBD1 (5 bases). The CDR3 has 16 residues. Germline loops: CDR1 KGHDR, CDR2 SFDVKD. V was shortened by 4 bases and J by 1 base, with 13 bases between the two germline ends. CDR3 amino acids: CATSDPRQGSNQPQHF. CDR3 DNA sequence: TGTGCCACCAGTGACCCCCGTCAGGGAAGCAATCAGCCCCAGCATTTT.

This clone was observed a few times. The junction does not match germline at one end; this may be a read error. CDR3 sequence (DNA): TGTTCCAGCAGTGGTCCCGGGACGGACCTTTCTGGGCCCAACGTCCTGACTTTC. Its protein product is CSSSGPGTDLSGPNVLTF. V is TRBV6-4 and J is TRBJ2-6; D tentatively reads TRBD1 or TRBD2 (5 bases each). This CDR3 spans 18 amino acids. The germline CDR1 and CDR2 sequences are MRHNA and SNTAGT.

This clone was counted many times. The gene calls are TRBV15 and TRBJ2-3; D uncertain. V dropped 7 bases and J dropped 4 bases, with 9 bases sitting between them. From germline, CDR1 is LNHNV and CDR2 YYDKDF (reference sequence). This CDR3 is 12 amino acids long. The CDR3 DNA sequence: TGTGCCACCAATCAGCCGCCAGATACGCAGTATTTT. This codes for CATNQPPDTQYF.

This clone was seen ten or more times. V is TRBV20-1 and J is TRBJ2-7, with unresolved D. CDR3 size: 13 residues. Trimming took off 0 bases at V and 5 bases at J, with 11 bases between the two ends. Germline V lookup: CDR1 DFQATT, CDR2 SNEGSKA (reference sequence). The CDR3 is CSARDLRPNEQYF. The CDR3 DNA is TGCAGTGCTAGAGACCTAAGACCCAACGAGCAGTACTTC.

Remarks on this clone: One end of the junction is discordant with germline, which a read error may explain. This chain's CDR3 is CASSRQVSGNSIYF. Written as DNA, the CDR3 is TGTGCCAGCAGTCGACAGGTCTCTGGAAACTCCATATATTTT. The chain recombines TRBV28 with TRBJ1-3; tentatively, D is TRBD1 (6 bases). The germline gives CDR1 MDHEN, CDR2 SYDVKM. The CDR3 loop spans 14 amino acids.

This clone occurred a few times. This sequence joins TRBV6-1 and TRBJ1-5, with 7 bases fitting TRBD1. Germline V gives CDR1 MNHNS, CDR2 SASEGT. V shed 6 bases, J shed 4 bases, and the junction held 9 bases outside the gene matches. This CDR3 comprises 15 residues. The CDR3 loop reads CASRIGGNQNQPQHF. The CDR3 DNA reads as TGTGCCAGCAGAATAGGGGGCAACCAGAATCAGCCCCAGCATTTT.

This clone is categorized as medium-sized. The chain links TRBV19 to TRBJ2-7, with D perhaps TRBD1 (6 bases). CDR1 is LNHDA, CDR2 SQIVND, per germline (reference sequence). Deletions cut 6 bases from V and 6 bases from J, with 18 bases between. The CDR3 is made up of 14 amino acids. CDR3 coding DNA: TGTGCCAGTAGCCAACAGGGAGTGGGGTCCGAGCAGTACTTC. Encoded protein: CASSQQGVGSEQYF.

Note on this clone: Just one base apart from a much larger clone, this may be a read error. The CDR3 DNA follows: TGTGCCAGCAGCCCCAAGGAGGGGGTGGGGACCTACGAGCATTACTTC. It is translated as CASSPKEGVGTYEHYF. The chain combines TRBV11-1 with TRBJ2-7; TRBD1 or TRBD2 may be the D gene (6 bases each). The CDR3 consists of 16 residues. Looked up from germline, CDR1 is SGHAT and CDR2 is FQDESV (reference sequence).

This clone was recorded many times. The gene calls are TRBV5-4 and TRBJ1-2; D remains ambiguous. CDR3 length equals 14 residues. With 0 bases removed from V and 7 bases from J, the gap between germline ends came to 13 bases. The germline CDR1 and CDR2 sequences are SGHNT and YYREEE (reference sequence). The CDR3 protein is CASSLDSASSGYTF. For the CDR3, the DNA is TGTGCCAGCAGCTTGGATTCGGCCTCATCTGGCTACACCTTC.

Worth noting for this clone: A read error may be the cause here, since a much bigger clone is one base away. The chain combines TRBV20-1 with TRBJ2-1; 12 bases align to TRBD2. This CDR3 contains 14 residues. CDR1 is DFQATT, CDR2 SNEGSKA, per germline (reference sequence). Trimming removed 5 bases from V and 8 bases from J; junction bases left unmatched: 7. The CDR3 sequence is CSACPLAGGYEQFF. Here the CDR3 DNA reads TGCAGTGCTTGTCCCCTAGCGGGAGGGTATGAGCAGTTCTTC.

This clone was detected ten times or more. The genes are TRBV5-1 and TRBJ2-7; D is unresolved. Germline loops: CDR1 SGHRS, CDR2 YFSETQ. The V end lost 2 bases, the J end lost 4 bases, and 10 bases lay between the germline ends. This CDR3 is built from 13 residues. The CDR3 sequence: CASSLFAMYEQYF. The DNA for the CDR3 is TGCGCCAGCAGCTTATTCGCCATGTACGAGCAGTACTTC.

This clone is medium-sized. V gene TRBV25-1 combines with J gene TRBJ1-2, with D possibly TRBD1 on 5 matching bases. The germline gives CDR1 MGHDK, CDR2 SYGVNS. Between the trimmed V and J ends, which lost 3 bases and 6 bases, there was a span of 14 bases. The CDR3 consists of 14 residues. CDR3 region: CASSDPGGANGYTF. For the CDR3, the DNA is TGTGCCAGCAGTGATCCGGGGGGAGCAAATGGCTACACCTTC.

This clone was counted at least ten times. The CDR3 DNA follows: TGTGCCAGCAGTCACTACCAGACCGGGGCCAACGTCCTGACTTTC. It is translated as CASSHYQTGANVLTF. V and J are TRBV7-9 and TRBJ2-6, with D unresolved. Trimming left V 6 bases short and J 4 bases short, with 13 bases between. Germline CDR1 and CDR2: SEHNR and FQNEAQ (reference sequence). This CDR3 is built from 15 residues.

This clone was observed many times. This chain links TRBV7-2 with TRBJ2-3; TRBD2 might be the D (6 bases). CDR3 length equals 14 residues. Germline V gives CDR1 SGHTA, CDR2 FQGNSA. V gave up 6 bases and J gave up 1 base, with 11 bases separating them. The CDR3 region has the DNA TGTGCCAGCAGTCGGAGGGCCGGCACAGATACGCAGTATTTT. Protein: CASSRRAGTDTQYF. The variable domain in full, completed from reference TRBV7-2 and TRBJ2-3, reads GAGVSQSPSNKVTEKGKDVELRCDPISGHTALYWYRQSLGQGLEFLIYFQGNSAPDKSGLPSDRFSAERTGGSVSTLTIQRTQQEDSAVYLCASSRRAGTDTQYFGPGTRLTVL.

This clone occurred many times. This chain connects TRBV20-1 to TRBJ2-2; 10 positions match TRBD1. The V segment lost 5 bases and the J segment 1 base; nucleotides outside the gene matches: 1. This CDR3 has 14 residues. Germline V lookup: CDR1 DFQATT, CDR2 SNEGSKA (reference sequence). CDR3 bases: TGCAGTGCTCGGGACAGGGGGAACACCGGGGAGCTGTTTTTT. This gives the protein CSARDRGNTGELFF.

At least ten counts were recorded for this clone. The V call is TRBV5-6, the J call TRBJ1-2; TRBD1 matches 7 bases. This CDR3 is built from 13 residues. In germline, CDR1 is SGHDT, CDR2 YYEEEE. Unmatched junction bases numbered 5, after V lost 4 bases and J lost 5 bases. The chain's CDR3 is CASSRDSFYGYTF. The CDR3 bases are TGTGCCAGCAGCCGGGACAGCTTTTATGGCTACACCTTC.

This clone was found many times. J is TRBJ2-1 and V is TRBV29-1; D ambiguous. Germline values: CDR1 SQVTM, CDR2 ANQGSEA. The CDR3 covers 14 residues. V lost 3 bases to trimming and J lost 0 bases, with 9 bases between them. The CDR3 protein is CSVEAAPSYNEQFF. The DNA of the CDR3 is TGCAGCGTTGAGGCGGCGCCCTCCTACAATGAGCAGTTCTTC.

This clone was counted many times. The V and J genes are TRBV3-1 and TRBJ1-2, with 9 bases identical to TRBD1. This CDR3 region has 16 residues. V lost 1 base and J lost 8; bases outside the gene matches: 11. Per the germline V gene, CDR1 is LGHDT and CDR2 is YNNKEL (reference sequence). Here the CDR3 DNA reads TGTGCCAGCAGCCAAGGGGGACAGGGTGGGTTAGGAGGCTACACCTTC. Protein product: CASSQGGQGGLGGYTF. The whole variable domain, filled in from reference TRBV3-1 and TRBJ1-2, reads DTAVSQTPKYLVTQMGNDKSIKCEQNLGHDTMYWYKQDSKKFLKIMFSYNNKELIINETVPNRFSPKSPDKAHLNLHINSLELGDSAVYFCASSQGGQGGLGGYTFGSGTRLTVV.

This clone was recorded only once. The chain is built from TRBV11-2 and TRBJ2-3; D is unresolved. Deletions cut 1 base from V and 6 bases from J, with 20 bases between. Germline assignment: CDR1 SGHAT and CDR2 FQNNGV. The CDR3 consists of 17 residues. The CDR3 nucleotides are TGTGCCAGCAGCTTAGGGGTGAAGAAAACGGCCCCGGATACGCAGTATTTT. This translates into CASSLGVKKTAPDTQYF.

This clone was seen only a few times. The rearrangement joins TRBV5-4 to TRBJ2-3; the match to TRBD2 covers 10 bases. Germline V gives CDR1 SGHNT, CDR2 YYREEE (reference sequence). The CDR3 has 15 residues. V lost 4 bases to trimming and J lost 2 bases; unmatched junction nucleotides: 4. CDR3 region: CASSGLAGDTDTQYF. The CDR3, as DNA: TGTGCCAGCAGCGGCCTAGCGGGAGACACAGATACGCAGTATTTT.

By share, this clone ranks as medium-sized (0.01 to 0.1%). The chain joins TRBV6-1 to TRBJ1-6, with TRBD1 identical over 8 bases. The CDR3 covers 13 residues. The germline CDR1 and CDR2 sequences are MNHNS and SASEGT. The V segment lost 6 bases and the J segment 8 bases; nucleotides outside the gene matches: 3. CDR3 sequence: CASSTDRDSPLHF. CDR3 DNA sequence: TGTGCCAGCAGCACGGACAGGGATTCACCCCTCCACTTT.

This clone was counted between two and nine times. V usage is TRBV27 and J usage is TRBJ2-7; D is undetermined. This CDR3 region has 11 residues. The germline V gene encodes CDR1 MNHEY and CDR2 SMNVEV (reference sequence). Trimming stripped 4 bases from V and 4 bases from J, with 5 bases between. Here the CDR3 DNA reads TGTGCCAGCAGTTCCCCTTACGAGCAGTACTTC. Its translation: CASSSPYEQYF.

This clone was seen more than once but under ten times. The genes are TRBV10-1 and TRBJ1-1, with D possibly matching TRBD1 (5 bases). Per germline, CDR1 WNHNN and CDR2 SYGVQD (reference sequence). V lost 0 bases, J lost 7 bases, and 12 bases lay in between. The CDR3 length is 14 residues. This CDR3 reads CASSESRAGSEAFF. The CDR3 nucleotides read TGCGCCAGCAGTGAGTCCAGGGCCGGTAGTGAAGCTTTCTTT.

This clone was recorded at least ten times. This sequence may be a read error, since a much larger clone differs from it by one base. A read error is likely, as this CDR3 ends without the conserved phenylalanine or tryptophan. The chain employs TRBV6-2 or TRBV6-3 and TRBJ1-2; no clear D. Germline-derived CDR1 and CDR2 are MNHEY and SVGEGT. Trimming took off 0 bases at V and 9 bases at J, with 17 bases between the two ends. The length of the CDR3 is 15 residues. The CDR3 region has the DNA TGTGCCAGCAGTTACTCGGGAGCCACCCTATATCGCTACACCCTC. Amino acid sequence: CASSYSGATLYRYTL.

This clone was detected only a few times. V is TRBV12-3 or TRBV12-4 and J is TRBJ2-7; 8 nucleotides agree with TRBD2. This CDR3 has 15 residues. The V gene end was trimmed by 6 bases and the J gene end by 5 bases; junction bases not matched to a gene: 12. This CDR3 is CASRRRGSGSDEQYF. The CDR3 region has the DNA TGTGCCAGCAGGAGGCGGGGGAGCGGGAGCGACGAGCAGTACTTC.